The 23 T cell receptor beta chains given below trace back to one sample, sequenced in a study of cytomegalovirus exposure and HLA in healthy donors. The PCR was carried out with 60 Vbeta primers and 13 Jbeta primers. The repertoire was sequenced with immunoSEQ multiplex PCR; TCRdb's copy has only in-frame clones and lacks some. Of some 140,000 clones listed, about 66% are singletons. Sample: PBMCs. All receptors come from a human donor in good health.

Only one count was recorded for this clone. The CDR3 reads CASSIDPRQETQYF. CDR3 nucleotides: TGTGCCAGTAGTATAGATCCCAGGCAAGAGACCCAGTACTTC. The chain combines TRBV19 with TRBJ2-5; D gene uncertain. Trimming stripped 0 bases from V and 2 bases from J, with 7 bases between. Germline lookup yields CDR1 LNHDA and CDR2 SQIVND (reference sequence). CDR3 length: 14 amino acids.

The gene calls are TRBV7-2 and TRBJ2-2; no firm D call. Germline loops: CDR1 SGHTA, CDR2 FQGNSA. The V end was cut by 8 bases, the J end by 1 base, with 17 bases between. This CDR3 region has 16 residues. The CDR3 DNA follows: TGTGCCAGCTCCCCCCACGGCTACAGGAACACCGGGGAGCTGTTTTTT. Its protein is CASSPHGYRNTGELFF.

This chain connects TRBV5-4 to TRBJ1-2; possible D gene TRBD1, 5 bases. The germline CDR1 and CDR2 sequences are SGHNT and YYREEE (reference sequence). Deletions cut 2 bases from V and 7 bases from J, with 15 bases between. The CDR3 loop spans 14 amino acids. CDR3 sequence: CASSFFQGGRGYTF. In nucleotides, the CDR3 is TGTGCCAGCAGCTTTTTCCAGGGAGGTCGTGGCTACACCTTC.

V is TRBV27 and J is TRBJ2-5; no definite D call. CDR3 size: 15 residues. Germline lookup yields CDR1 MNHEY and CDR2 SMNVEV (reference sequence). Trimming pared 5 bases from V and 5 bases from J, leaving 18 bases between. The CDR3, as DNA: TGTGCCAGCAGTACAAGGCTAGGCGGCTTGGAGACCCAGTACTTC. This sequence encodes CASSTRLGGLETQYF.

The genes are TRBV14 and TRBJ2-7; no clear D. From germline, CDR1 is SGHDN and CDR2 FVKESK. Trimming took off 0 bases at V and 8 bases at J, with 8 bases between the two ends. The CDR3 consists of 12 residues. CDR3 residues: CASSQDPIKQYF. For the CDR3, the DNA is TGTGCCAGCAGCCAAGACCCTATCAAGCAGTACTTC.

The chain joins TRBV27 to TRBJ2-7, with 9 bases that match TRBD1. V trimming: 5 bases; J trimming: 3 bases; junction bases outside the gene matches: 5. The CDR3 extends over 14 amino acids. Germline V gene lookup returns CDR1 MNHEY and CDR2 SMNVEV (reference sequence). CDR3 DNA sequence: TGTGCCAGCAGTCCGGACAGGGGTCACTACGAGCAGTACTTC. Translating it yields CASSPDRGHYEQYF.

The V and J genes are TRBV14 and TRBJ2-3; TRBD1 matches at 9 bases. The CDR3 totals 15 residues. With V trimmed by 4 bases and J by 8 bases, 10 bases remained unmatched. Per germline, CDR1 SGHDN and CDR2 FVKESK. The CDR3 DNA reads TGTGCCAGCAGCCCCCGGACAGGGGCGGGTGGTACGCAGTATTTT. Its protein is CASSPRTGAGGTQYF.

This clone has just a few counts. CDR3 DNA: TGTGCCAGCAGCTTTACAGGGGTGGCGGGGCAGTACTTC. It translates to CASSFTGVAGQYF. The chain employs TRBV5-4 and TRBJ2-7, with 7 bases matching TRBD1. Trimming took 2 bases from V and 9 from J; bases not matched to a gene: 8. This CDR3 spans 13 amino acids. CDR1 is SGHNT, CDR2 YYREEE, per germline (reference sequence).

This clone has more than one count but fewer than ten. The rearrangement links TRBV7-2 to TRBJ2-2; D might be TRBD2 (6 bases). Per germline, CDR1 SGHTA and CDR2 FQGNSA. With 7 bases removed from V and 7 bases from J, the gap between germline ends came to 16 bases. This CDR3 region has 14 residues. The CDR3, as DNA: TGTGCCAGCAAGGAGGGAATAGCCGGCGGGGAGCTGTTTTTT. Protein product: CASKEGIAGGELFF.

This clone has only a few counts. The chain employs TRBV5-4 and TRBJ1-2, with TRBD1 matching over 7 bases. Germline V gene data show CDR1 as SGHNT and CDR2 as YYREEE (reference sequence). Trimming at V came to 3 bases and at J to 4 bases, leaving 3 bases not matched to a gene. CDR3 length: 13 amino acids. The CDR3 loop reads CASSSGTAYGYTF. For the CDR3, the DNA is TGTGCCAGCAGCTCCGGGACAGCCTATGGCTACACCTTC.

The CDR3 loop reads CASSSDRAYEQYF. The CDR3 nucleotides read TGTGCCAGCAGCTCGGACAGGGCCTACGAGCAGTACTTC. The V gene is TRBV5-8, the J gene TRBJ2-5, with 8 bases that match TRBD1. The J call is doubtful: the DNA matches TRBJ2-7 better. The V gene's germline CDR1 is SGHTS and CDR2 YDEGEE. The CDR3 is 13 amino acids.

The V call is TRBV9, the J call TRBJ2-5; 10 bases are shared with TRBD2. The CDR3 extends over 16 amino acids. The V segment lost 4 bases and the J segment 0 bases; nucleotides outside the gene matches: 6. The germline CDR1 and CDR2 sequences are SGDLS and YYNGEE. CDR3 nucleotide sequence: TGTGCCAGCAGCCCAGGGACTAGCGCTTACCAAGAGACCCAGTACTTC. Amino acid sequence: CASSPGTSAYQETQYF.

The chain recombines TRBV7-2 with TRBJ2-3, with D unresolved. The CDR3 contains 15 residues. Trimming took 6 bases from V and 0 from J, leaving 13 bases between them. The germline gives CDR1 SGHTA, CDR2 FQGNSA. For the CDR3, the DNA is TGTGCCAGCAGATCAGACGGGTCTAGCACAGATACGCAGTATTTT. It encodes CASRSDGSSTDTQYF.

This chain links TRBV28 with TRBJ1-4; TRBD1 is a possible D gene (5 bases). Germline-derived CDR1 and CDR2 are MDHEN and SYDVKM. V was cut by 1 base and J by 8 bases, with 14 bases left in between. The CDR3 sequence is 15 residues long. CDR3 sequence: CASSLSGGVREKLFF. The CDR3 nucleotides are TGTGCCAGCAGTTTATCGGGGGGGGTAAGGGAAAAACTGTTTTTT.

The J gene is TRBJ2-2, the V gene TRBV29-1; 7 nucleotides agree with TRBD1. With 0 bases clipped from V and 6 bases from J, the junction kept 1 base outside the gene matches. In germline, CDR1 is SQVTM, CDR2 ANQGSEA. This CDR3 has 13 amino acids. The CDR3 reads CSVEDDRAGELFF. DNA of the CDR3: TGCAGCGTTGAAGACGACAGGGCCGGGGAGCTGTTTTTT.

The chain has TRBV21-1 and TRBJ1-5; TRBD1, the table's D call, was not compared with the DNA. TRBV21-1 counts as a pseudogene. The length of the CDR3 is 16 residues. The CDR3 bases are TGTGCCAGCAGCAAAGAGGGACAGGGGAGCAATCAGCCCCAGCATTTT. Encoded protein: CASSKEGQGSNQPQHF.

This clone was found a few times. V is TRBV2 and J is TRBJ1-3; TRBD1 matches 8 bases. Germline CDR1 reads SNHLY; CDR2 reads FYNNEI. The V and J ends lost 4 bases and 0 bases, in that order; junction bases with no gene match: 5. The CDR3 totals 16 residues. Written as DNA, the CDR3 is TGTGCCAGCAGTGGGACAGGGCCTTCCTCTGGAAACACCATATATTTT. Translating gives CASSGTGPSSGNTIYF. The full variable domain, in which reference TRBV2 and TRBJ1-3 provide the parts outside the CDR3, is EPEVTQTPSHQVTQMGQEVILRCVPISNHLYFYWYRQILGQKVEFLVSFYNNEISEKSEIFDDQFSVERPDGSNFTLKIRSTKLEDSAMYFCASSGTGPSSGNTIYFGEGSWLTVV.

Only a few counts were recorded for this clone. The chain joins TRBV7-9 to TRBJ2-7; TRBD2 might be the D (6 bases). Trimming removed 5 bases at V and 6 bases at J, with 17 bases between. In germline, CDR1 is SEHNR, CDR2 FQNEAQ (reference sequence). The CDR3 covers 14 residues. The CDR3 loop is CASSPGGVVLEQYF. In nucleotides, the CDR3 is TGTGCCAGCAGCCCCGGGGGTGTCGTGCTCGAGCAGTACTTC.

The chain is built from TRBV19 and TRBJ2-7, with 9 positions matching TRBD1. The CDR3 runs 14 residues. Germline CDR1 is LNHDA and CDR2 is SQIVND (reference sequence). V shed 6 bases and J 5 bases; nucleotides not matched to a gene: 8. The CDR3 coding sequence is TGTGCCAGTAGAAACCCGGGACAGGGCAACGAGCAGTACTTC. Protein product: CASRNPGQGNEQYF.

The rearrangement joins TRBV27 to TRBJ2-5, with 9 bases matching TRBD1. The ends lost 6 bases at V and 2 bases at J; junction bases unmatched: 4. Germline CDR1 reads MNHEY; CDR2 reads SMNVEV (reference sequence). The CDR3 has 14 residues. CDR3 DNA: TGTGCCAGCAGCGGTGGACAGGGGCAAGAGACCCAGTACTTC. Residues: CASSGGQGQETQYF.

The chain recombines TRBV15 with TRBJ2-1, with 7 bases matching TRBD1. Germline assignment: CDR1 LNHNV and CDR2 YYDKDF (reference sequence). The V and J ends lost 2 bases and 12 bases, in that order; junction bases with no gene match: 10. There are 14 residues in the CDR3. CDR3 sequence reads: CATSRTDRSQVQFF. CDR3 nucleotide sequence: TGTGCCACCAGCAGAACGGACAGGTCACAAGTGCAGTTCTTC. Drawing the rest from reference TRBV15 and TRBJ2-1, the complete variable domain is DAMVIQNPRYQVTQFGKPVTLSCSQTLNHNVMYWYQQKSSQAPKLLFHYYDKDFNNEADTPDNFQSRRPNTSFCFLDIRSPGLGDTAMYLCATSRTDRSQVQFFGPGTRLTVL.

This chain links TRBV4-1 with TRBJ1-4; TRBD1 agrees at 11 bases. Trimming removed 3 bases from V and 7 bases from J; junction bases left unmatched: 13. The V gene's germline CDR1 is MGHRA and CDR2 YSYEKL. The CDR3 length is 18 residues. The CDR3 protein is CASSHDRGSGTGGEKLFF. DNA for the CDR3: TGCGCCAGCAGCCATGACCGGGGTTCGGGGACAGGGGGTGAAAAACTGTTTTTT.

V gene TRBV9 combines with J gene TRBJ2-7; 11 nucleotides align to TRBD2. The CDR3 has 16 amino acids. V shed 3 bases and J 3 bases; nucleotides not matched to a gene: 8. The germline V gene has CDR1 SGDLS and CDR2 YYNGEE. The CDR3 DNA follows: TGTGCCAGCAGCGAGGGGGGACTAGCGGACCTCTACGAGCAGTACTTC. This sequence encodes CASSEGGLADLYEQYF.